A single sample is the source of the 26 T cell receptor beta chains below, sequenced in a study of cytomegalovirus exposure and HLA in healthy donors. Here immunoSEQ multiplex PCR was the method, and the copy in TCRdb shows in-frame clones only, minus some. Seen here are over 150,000 clones, roughly 84% observed once, and the top ten hold 2% to 2.5%. The sample comprised PBMCs. These receptors all come from a human donor in good health.

The rearrangement joins TRBV4-2 to TRBJ2-3; TRBD2 matches 8 bases. Losses at the gene ends were 4 bases for V and 0 bases for J; bases not matched to a gene: 12. The CDR3 sequence is 18 residues long. From germline, CDR1 is LGHNA and CDR2 YNFKEQ. CDR3 in amino acids: CASSPLTSDSISTDTQYF. CDR3 nucleotide sequence: TGTGCCAGCAGCCCCCTGACTAGCGACAGCATTAGCACAGATACGCAGTATTTT.

This clone has more than one count but fewer than ten. J is TRBJ2-5 and V is TRBV4-1; no definite D call. This CDR3 is 12 amino acids long. Trimming took 2 bases from V and 10 from J, leaving 11 bases between them. Germline loops: CDR1 MGHRA, CDR2 YSYEKL. The CDR3, as DNA: TGCGCCAGCAGCCAAATGCAGGCCGGCCAGTACTTC. This translates into CASSQMQAGQYF.

This rearrangement joins TRBV10-3 to TRBJ2-7, with 7 bases aligning to TRBD1. Germline CDR1 and CDR2: ENHRY and SYGVKD. This CDR3 has 15 amino acids. With 6 bases clipped from V and 0 bases from J, the junction kept 8 bases outside the gene matches. This chain's CDR3 is CAIRDPGTVSYEQYF. The CDR3 bases are TGTGCCATCAGGGATCCCGGGACAGTCTCCTACGAGCAGTACTTC.

The chain recombines TRBV25-1 with TRBJ2-3; D remains unclear. The V gene lost 8 bases and the J gene lost 0 bases, with 9 bases spanning the gap. Germline V lookup: CDR1 MGHDK, CDR2 SYGVNS. This CDR3 has 13 residues. The CDR3 sequence: CASVAASTDTQYF. CDR3 DNA sequence: TGTGCCAGCGTAGCAGCCAGCACAGATACGCAGTATTTT.

In its sample, this clone was seen a few times. The chain employs TRBV27 and TRBJ1-1, with 8 bases matching TRBD1. CDR1 is MNHEY, CDR2 SMNVEV, per germline (reference sequence). Trimming at V came to 5 bases and at J to 8 bases, leaving 10 bases not matched to a gene. This CDR3 has 14 residues. CDR3 loop: CASSARQGRGEAFF. For the CDR3, the DNA is TGTGCCAGCAGTGCACGACAGGGGCGGGGAGAAGCTTTCTTT.

With respect to this clone: Other nucleotide sequences from this sample produce the same CDR3. The V gene is TRBV20-1, the J gene TRBJ1-2; tentative D call: TRBD1 (6 bases). The CDR3 has 11 residues. The V and J ends lost 2 bases and 8 bases respectively, with 9 bases between them. CDR1 is DFQATT, CDR2 SNEGSKA, per germline (reference sequence). CDR3 bases: TGCAGTGCTAGAACAGGGAGCGGCTACACCTTC. This codes for CSARTGSGYTF.

The rearrangement links TRBV27 to TRBJ2-1; 7 bases match TRBD2. The CDR3 extends over 16 amino acids. The trim removed 8 bases at V and 5 bases at J, leaving 15 bases unmatched. Germline V CDR1 and CDR2: MNHEY, SMNVEV (reference sequence). CDR3 nucleotides: TGTGCCAGCCACCTGGGGGGGAGGGCCGGGGACAATGAGCAGTTCTTC. Protein product: CASHLGGRAGDNEQFF.

The chain couples TRBV7-8 to TRBJ2-3; no reliable D call. Germline-derived CDR1 and CDR2 are SGHVS and FQNEAQ. V was pared by 7 bases and J by 4 bases, with 21 bases between. The CDR3 runs to 16 residues. The CDR3 here is CASNPRYSGTSDTQYF. The CDR3 bases are TGTGCCAGCAACCCCCGGTATTCAGGCACATCAGATACGCAGTATTTT.

V usage is TRBV5-4 and J usage is TRBJ2-1; D unclear. Trimming removed 1 base at V and 3 bases at J, with 11 bases between. This CDR3 has 15 amino acids. CDR1 and CDR2 (germline): SGHNT, YYREEE (reference sequence). As DNA, the CDR3 is TGTGCCAGCAGCTTGTTAGCTAGTGGCTACAATGAGCAGTTCTTC. It translates to CASSLLASGYNEQFF.

The sample holds a few counts of this clone. The rearrangement joins TRBV6-1 to TRBJ2-7; 8 nucleotides align to TRBD2. From germline, CDR1 is MNHNS and CDR2 SASEGT. The CDR3 sequence is 15 residues long. V was pared by 4 bases and J by 0 bases, with 5 bases of the junction left unmatched. The CDR3: CASSGDSGDSYEQYF. In DNA, the CDR3 is TGTGCCAGCAGTGGTGATAGCGGGGACTCCTACGAGCAGTACTTC.

V and J are TRBV27 and TRBJ1-1; 10 nucleotides align to TRBD1. Germline CDR1 reads MNHEY; CDR2 reads SMNVEV (reference sequence). V dropped 6 bases and J dropped 4; count of bases not matched to a gene: 8. The CDR3 contains 15 residues. The CDR3, as DNA: TGTGCCAGCAGCCGGGACAGGGGAAGGGGCACTGAAGCTTTCTTT. The encoded protein is CASSRDRGRGTEAFF.

The chain employs TRBV2 and TRBJ1-1; weak D call: TRBD1 (5 bases). The CDR3 is 10 residues long. V was cut by 10 bases and J by 7 bases, with 10 bases left in between. The germline CDR1 and CDR2 sequences are SNHLY and FYNNEI. CDR3 protein: CATLTVEAFF. In DNA form, the CDR3 reads TGTGCCACGTTGACAGTTGAAGCTTTCTTT.

CDR3 amino acids: CASTRYNEQFF. CDR3 DNA sequence: TGTGCCAGCACCCGTTACAATGAGCAGTTCTTC. V gene TRBV6-5 combines with J gene TRBJ2-1; the D is unclear. The CDR3 has 11 residues. Trimming took off 7 bases at V and 4 bases at J, with 5 bases between the two ends. CDR1 MNHEY and CDR2 SVGAGI come from the germline V gene.

This chain links TRBV7-9 with TRBJ2-7; D gene unclear. V was trimmed by 1 base and J by 0 bases, leaving 7 bases between them. Germline V gives CDR1 SEHNR, CDR2 FQNEAQ (reference sequence). The CDR3 has 14 residues. The CDR3 nucleotides read TGTGCCAGCAGCTTAGAGTCAGGCTCCTACGAGCAGTACTTC. Its translation is CASSLESGSYEQYF.

This clone was recorded only once. This chain uses TRBV28 with TRBJ2-1; 8 bases are shared with TRBD2. V was pared by 4 bases and J by 4 bases, with 12 bases of the junction left unmatched. CDR1 and CDR2 from the germline V gene are MDHEN and SYDVKM. The CDR3 extends over 17 amino acids. The CDR3 DNA reads TGTGCCAGCAGTTCCGAAGCGGGACTAGTCAGTTACAATGAGCAGTTCTTC. It specifies CASSSEAGLVSYNEQFF.

The J gene is TRBJ2-2, the V gene TRBV5-6, with 7 bases aligning to TRBD1. Germline V lookup: CDR1 SGHDT, CDR2 YYEEEE. The ends lost 4 bases at V and 8 bases at J; junction bases unmatched: 11. The CDR3 is 15 residues long. Here the CDR3 DNA reads TGTGCCAGCAGCCCGGAGACAGGGTTCTCAGGGGAGCTGTTTTTT. The encoded protein is CASSPETGFSGELFF.

The chain couples TRBV4-1 to TRBJ1-1; possible D gene TRBD1, 5 bases. CDR1 is MGHRA, CDR2 YSYEKL, per germline. CDR3 length equals 15 residues. The V end lost 1 base, the J end lost 4 bases, and 13 bases lay between the germline ends. The CDR3 DNA sequence: TGCGCCAGCAGCCAAGTGGCAGGTCAGGGCACTGAAGCTTTCTTT. The encoded protein is CASSQVAGQGTEAFF.

The chain combines TRBV2 with TRBJ2-1; 7 bases map to TRBD1. The CDR3 has 15 amino acids. V gave up 1 base and J gave up 3 bases; unmatched junction bases: 3. CDR1 and CDR2 (germline): SNHLY, FYNNEI. The CDR3 DNA sequence: TGTGCCAGCAGTGAAGAGGGACAGAGCTACAATGAGCAGTTCTTC. Protein: CASSEEGQSYNEQFF.

The chain uses TRBV27 and TRBJ1-2, with TRBD1 matching over 9 bases. The junction had 8 bases not matched to a gene; V was cut back by 6 bases and J by 6 bases. CDR1 and CDR2 from the germline V gene are MNHEY and SMNVEV (reference sequence). This CDR3 has 14 amino acids. CDR3 loop: CASRPWDRDHGYTF. As DNA, the CDR3 is TGTGCCAGCAGACCCTGGGACAGGGATCATGGCTACACCTTC.

This rearrangement joins TRBV6-1 to TRBJ1-1; D unresolved. The CDR3 spans 13 residues. The V end lost 0 bases, the J end lost 5 bases, and 7 bases lay between the germline ends. Germline-derived CDR1 and CDR2 are MNHNS and SASEGT. The CDR3 DNA sequence: TGTGCCAGCAGTGAAGCGTGGAGGACTGAAGCTTTCTTT. This encodes CASSEAWRTEAFF.

V is TRBV5-1 and J is TRBJ2-7; 9 nucleotides line up with TRBD1. Germline trimming cut 3 bases from V and 0 bases from J; bases unmatched to any gene: 7. The CDR3 has 16 residues. Germline CDR1 SGHRS, CDR2 YFSETQ. CDR3 bases: TGCGCCAGCAGCTCCCCCGGGACAGGGAGCTCCTACGAGCAGTACTTC. Amino acid sequence: CASSSPGTGSSYEQYF.

The rearrangement uses TRBV9 and TRBJ2-6, with 9 bases matching TRBD1. CDR1 and CDR2 from the germline V gene are SGDLS and YYNGEE. The CDR3 runs to 13 residues. V trimming: 0 bases; J trimming: 16 bases; junction bases outside the gene matches: 5. CDR3 nucleotides: TGTGCCAGCAGCGTAGACTTGACAGGGGGGCTGACTTTC. It specifies CASSVDLTGGLTF.

The DNA of the CDR3 is TGTGCCAGTAGTATAGATCCGAGCGCTGGGGACAGGGATGGCTACACCTTC. Encoded protein: CASSIDPSAGDRDGYTF. This chain joins TRBV19 and TRBJ1-2; 9 nucleotides agree with TRBD1. There are 17 residues in the CDR3. Germline CDR1 LNHDA, CDR2 SQIVND (reference sequence). The junction had 11 bases not matched to a gene; V was cut back by 0 bases and J by 6 bases.

The V and J genes are TRBV29-1 and TRBJ2-7; 10 nucleotides line up with TRBD1. Germline CDR1 SQVTM, CDR2 ANQGSEA. The CDR3 runs to 14 residues. DNA for the CDR3: TGCAGTGTCCTCACCGGGACAGGGGCCTACGAGCAGTACTTC. Residues: CSVLTGTGAYEQYF.

The V and J genes are TRBV28 and TRBJ2-3, with D tentatively TRBD2 (7 bases). The CDR3 length is 13 residues. CDR1 is MDHEN, CDR2 SYDVKM, per germline. The ends were cut back, 8 bases at V and 0 bases at J, with 9 bases in the middle. CDR3 DNA: TGTGCCAGCCGGGGGGCGAGCACAGATACGCAGTATTTT. Amino acids: CASRGASTDTQYF.

V gene TRBV6-4 combines with J gene TRBJ2-2; TRBD1 aligns across 9 bases. The CDR3 runs to 15 residues. With V trimmed by 6 bases and J by 2 bases, 4 bases remained unmatched. CDR1 is MRHNA and CDR2 is SNTAGT in the germline V gene. CDR3 sequence reads: CASRVQGANTGELFF. The CDR3 DNA is TGTGCCAGCAGAGTACAGGGGGCCAACACCGGGGAGCTGTTTTTT.